The TCR beta chain under discussion was sequenced for a study of cytomegalovirus exposure and HLA in healthy donors. About the research overall: Among the 398 donors who were genotyped, around 77% fell in the genetic ancestry cluster that is associated with self-reported Caucasian donors.

This CDR3 spans 16 amino acids. V was clipped by 5 bases and J by 6 bases; unmatched bases: 12. Germline V gene lookup returns CDR1 SGHVS and CDR2 FNYEAQ. Remarks on this clone: Its antigen is unknown.

Regarding the study as a whole: Among the sequence variants, a highly shared cluster was likely an artifact of sequencing. A later analysis reported that several of the most significant clusters appeared to be linked to common viral pathogens, among them Epstein-Barr virus. The study flagged fewer than 200 TCR beta chains as cytomegalovirus-associated.

A multiplex PCR was run with 60 Vbeta primers and 13 Jbeta primers. The method was immunoSEQ multiplex PCR; TCRdb's version includes in-frame clones alone and lacks a portion of them. The sample shows under 200,000 clones, 70% to 90% of them seen only once. The genes are TRBV7-6 and TRBJ2-1; 8 nucleotides line up with TRBD2. This receptor was identified in a woman aged 50 to 60 in good health and CMV-seronegative. The material sequenced was PBMCs. The DNA of the CDR3 is TGTGCCAGCAGCGCGGCCCGGACTAGCTTCGGCAATGAGCAGTTCTTC. Amino acids: CASSAARTSFGNEQFF.